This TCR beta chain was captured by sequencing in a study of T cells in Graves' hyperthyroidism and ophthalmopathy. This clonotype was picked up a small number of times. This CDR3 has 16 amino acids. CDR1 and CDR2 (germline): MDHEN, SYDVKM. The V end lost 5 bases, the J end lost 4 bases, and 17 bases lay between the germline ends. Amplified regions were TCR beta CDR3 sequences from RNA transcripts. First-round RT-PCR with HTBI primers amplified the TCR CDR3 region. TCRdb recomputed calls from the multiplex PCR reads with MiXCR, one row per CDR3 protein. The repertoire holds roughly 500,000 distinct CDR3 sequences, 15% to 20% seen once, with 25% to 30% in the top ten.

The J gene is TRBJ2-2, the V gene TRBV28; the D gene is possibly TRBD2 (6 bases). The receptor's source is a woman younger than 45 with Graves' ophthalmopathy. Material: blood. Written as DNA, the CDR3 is TGTGCCAGCAGTCCCGTGGGGGGTGGGAGCACCGGGGAGCTGTTTTTT. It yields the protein CASSPVGGGSTGELFF.